This entry lists 10 T cell receptor beta chains sequenced from one sample in a study of cytomegalovirus exposure and HLA in healthy donors. With 60 Vbeta and 13 Jbeta primers, the PCR was carried out. Sequencing was performed with immunoSEQ multiplex PCR; in TCRdb, only in-frame clones are kept and a portion is missing. The sample has about 100,000 clones, 76% seen once. What was sequenced was PBMCs. The origin of the receptors is a man between 18 and 35 years old in good health and CMV-seronegative.

The chain employs TRBV6-5 and TRBJ1-4; D uncertain. CDR1 and CDR2 from the germline V gene are MNHEY and SVGAGI. V shed 8 bases and J shed 2 bases, with 15 bases lying between them. The CDR3 totals 15 residues. For the CDR3, the DNA is TGTGCCAGCTGTACTAACCCTGTGACTAATGAAAAACTGTTTTTT. It yields the protein CASCTNPVTNEKLFF.

The V and J genes are TRBV19 and TRBJ1-1; possible D gene TRBD1, 5 bases. Germline CDR1 reads LNHDA; CDR2 reads SQIVND (reference sequence). The CDR3 is 16 amino acids. Trimming stripped 0 bases from V and 0 bases from J, with 11 bases between. DNA of the CDR3: TGTGCCAGTAGTATAGAGCGGCGACAGCTGAACACTGAAGCTTTCTTT. It translates to CASSIERRQLNTEAFF.

The CDR3 is CASSRGQTNYGYTF. Here the CDR3 DNA reads TGTGCCAGCAGCCGAGGACAGACTAACTATGGCTACACCTTC. The J gene is TRBJ1-2, the V gene TRBV7-8; D might be TRBD1 (6 bases). The germline V and J ends were trimmed by 5 bases and 0 bases, with 10 bases remaining between them. The CDR3 spans 14 residues. Per germline, CDR1 SGHVS and CDR2 FQNEAQ.

This clone has more than one count but fewer than ten. This chain connects TRBV6-1 to TRBJ2-6; unclear D gene. The CDR3 is made up of 15 amino acids. CDR1 and CDR2 from the germline V gene are MNHNS and SASEGT. V was pared by 3 bases and J by 2 bases, with 8 bases between. The CDR3 here is CASSEASAGANVLTF. For the CDR3, the DNA is TGTGCCAGCAGTGAGGCCTCAGCTGGGGCCAACGTCCTGACTTTC.

This clone has just a few counts. The chain recombines TRBV5-1 with TRBJ1-4, with 10 positions matching TRBD1. Germline V gene data show CDR1 as SGHRS and CDR2 as YFSETQ. The junction had 5 bases not matched to a gene; V was cut back by 5 bases and J by 1 base. The CDR3 length is 16 residues. CDR3 residues: CASRWGQGRTNEKLFF. For the CDR3, the DNA is TGCGCCAGCAGGTGGGGACAGGGGAGAACTAATGAAAAACTGTTTTTT.

The rearrangement joins TRBV19 to TRBJ2-7; 7 positions agree with TRBD1. The V gene end was trimmed by 0 bases and the J gene end by 4 bases; junction bases not matched to a gene: 12. The length of the CDR3 is 17 residues. Germline loops: CDR1 LNHDA, CDR2 SQIVND (reference sequence). DNA of the CDR3: TGTGCCAGTAGTATAGATCTTGGGAGACAGGGCAGTTACGAGCAGTACTTC. Its translation: CASSIDLGRQGSYEQYF.

The rearrangement joins TRBV19 to TRBJ2-4; tentative D call: TRBD1 (6 bases). This CDR3 has 15 amino acids. V gave up 5 bases and J gave up 0 bases, with 11 bases separating them. CDR1 and CDR2 (germline): LNHDA, SQIVND (reference sequence). The CDR3 here is CASSLQGLAKNIQYF. As DNA, the CDR3 is TGTGCCAGTAGTCTACAGGGCTTAGCCAAAAACATTCAGTACTTC.

This clone has a single count. The CDR3 loop reads CASSLVGTRTGKVVSEAFF. The DNA for the CDR3 is TGTGCCAGCAGCTTAGTGGGAACCAGGACAGGCAAGGTAGTATCTGAAGCTTTCTTT. This chain connects TRBV7-2 to TRBJ1-1; the match to TRBD1 covers 7 bases. The CDR3 totals 19 residues. Trimming at V came to 1 base and at J to 6 bases, leaving 20 bases not matched to a gene. Germline V CDR1 and CDR2: SGHTA, FQGNSA.

This rearrangement joins TRBV19 to TRBJ1-1; 7 nucleotides match TRBD1. The CDR3 has 14 residues. V shed 4 bases and J 2 bases; nucleotides not matched to a gene: 4. From germline, CDR1 is LNHDA and CDR2 SQIVND (reference sequence). CDR3 coding DNA: TGTGCCAGTAGTACCGGGACAGACAACACTGAAGCTTTCTTT. Translation gives CASSTGTDNTEAFF.

V is TRBV7-2 and J is TRBJ1-5, with a possible D match to TRBD1 (6 bases). The CDR3 totals 15 residues. Germline lookup yields CDR1 SGHTA and CDR2 FQGNSA. Trimming cost V 1 base and J 6 bases, with 13 bases left between them. The CDR3 DNA reads TGTGCCAGCAGCTTAGGGACCAGGGGAGCTCAGCCCCAGCATTTT. Protein: CASSLGTRGAQPQHF.